This T cell receptor beta chain was captured by sequencing in a study of blood T cell repertoires in COVID-19 (dated by TCRdb to about 2020). In terms of the full investigation: Collaborator samples came from the United States, Italy and Spain and covered acute and convalescent phases of COVID-19. The material from the prospective study consisted of cDNA or gDNA derived from T cells, B-cell-depleted T cells, or PBMCs. Subjects who had been exposed to COVID-19, were actively infected with it, or had recovered from it provided the deeply sampled blood TCRbeta repertoires that made up the dataset. The repertoires were released in a freely available public database intended as a resource for research on the immune response to SARS-CoV-2. The samples were drawn from the first 160 participants of the ongoing ImmuneRACE study and from 950 to 1,500 subjects provided by 6 global collaborators. The sample metadata nearly always contained a de-identified subject ID, COVID-19 status, age in years and sex. Where available, HLA class I and class II types were taken from metadata supplied by the sample provider and were not determined by assay-based typing.

TCRbeta CDR3 regions were amplified from genomic DNA by means of the immunoSEQ Assay, a bias-controlled multiplex PCR. Per the original workflow: Nucleated cell counts per sample were estimated from amplification of reference gene primers within the assay. Sequence reads were collapsed and filtered to measure the absolute abundance of every unique TCRbeta CDR3 rearrangement. For each sample, productive Simpson clonality was calculated by taking the square root of Simpson's diversity index across productive rearrangements. This is the immuneACCESS table as TCRdb keeps it, with only in-frame sequences that have V and J called. A part of the clones is gone; compared with another copy, unresolved V genes explain less than half, and the rest is unexplained. D and trimming come from the DNA, and the V and J calls and clone size come from that table. The sample table lists some 250,000 clones, roughly 80% of them with a count of one. The ten biggest clones cover roughly 7.4% of the sample.

One collaborating source in Seattle enrolled patients during active infection and followed them longitudinally through the course of disease. Each collaborating institution followed its own protocols to collect whole blood in K2EDTA tubes. For TCRbeta analysis, collaborators shipped samples as frozen whole blood, isolated PBMCs, or DNA extracted from either of those sample types. The CDR3 runs 17 amino acids, cysteine and phenylalanine included. The DNA shown is the 51-base CDR3, in frame from base 1. Unmatched junction bases come to 13, with V trimmed by 1 base and J by 5 bases. Sequences LNHNV (CDR1) and YYDKDF (CDR2) are obtained from the germline V gene (reference sequence). As regards this clone: What antigen it recognizes has not been identified. Base-call qualities are not available, and no considerably larger clone is one nucleotide away.

Here is what the overall study found, with its caveats: The amount of clinical and demographic metadata varied by source and participant and was provided uncurated.

The rearrangement joined TRBV15 to TRBJ2-5, with 7 bases in between that match TRBD1. The clonotype was recovered from an elderly woman with COVID-19, enrolled during active disease. Sample: peripheral blood. The nucleotides read TGTGCCACCAGCAGAGGCAGCACAGGGGCCCCCGGGGAGACCCAGTACTTC. This encodes CATSRGSTGAPGETQYF.